Reported below is one TCR beta chain. The sample is drawn from a study of OX40 agonist ivuxolimab in advanced cancers. The V gene lost 5 bases and the J gene lost 8 bases, with 13 bases spanning the gap. The CDR3 is 13 amino acids. Looked up from germline, CDR1 is SGHNT and CDR2 is YENEEA. The assay was immunoSEQ multiplex PCR, and TCRdb's table has in-frame clones only and misses some. The sample carries about 35,000 clones, about 70% recorded once. The chain combines TRBV11-3 with TRBJ2-1; a possible D gene is TRBD1 (5 bases). This receptor was taken from an adult with an advanced solid tumor such as melanoma, head and neck, liver or kidney cancer. The input for sequencing was CD4+ or CD8+ T cells sorted from blood, taken in a trial of the OX40 agonist ivuxolimab. CDR3 sequence reads: CASSPQDTHEQFF. The CDR3, as DNA: TGTGCCAGCAGCCCCCAGGACACCCATGAGCAGTTCTTC.